This entry lists 18 T cell receptor beta chains sequenced from one sample in a study of cytomegalovirus exposure and HLA in healthy donors. The PCR contained 60 Vbeta and 13 Jbeta primers. Measured with immunoSEQ multiplex PCR; TCRdb has only the in-frame clones, and not every one. This table has approximately 120,000 clones, more than 75% appearing once. Sequenced sample: PBMCs. The receptors come from a man aged 35-49 years in good health and CMV-seronegative.

This rearrangement joins TRBV27 to TRBJ2-2; 11 bases agree with TRBD2. The V gene end was trimmed by 3 bases and the J gene end by 4 bases; junction bases not matched to a gene: 4. Germline values: CDR1 MNHEY, CDR2 SMNVEV (reference sequence). CDR3 size: 16 residues. The CDR3 spells CASSFKLAGGTGELFF. The CDR3 DNA reads as TGTGCCAGCAGTTTTAAGCTAGCGGGGGGCACCGGGGAGCTGTTTTTT.

The CDR3 DNA reads TGCAGCGTCCTCAGGGGGCTTTCTGAAGCTTTCTTT. Its protein product is CSVLRGLSEAFF. V gene TRBV29-1 combines with J gene TRBJ1-1, with 8 positions matching TRBD1. The trim removed 6 bases at V and 6 bases at J, leaving 6 bases unmatched. The CDR3 runs 12 residues. Germline V CDR1 and CDR2: SQVTM, ANQGSEA. Based on the CDR3 plus reference TRBV29-1 and TRBJ1-1, the full variable domain is SAVISQKPSRDICQRGTSLTIQCQVDSQVTMMFWYRQQPGQSLTLIATANQGSEATYESGFVIDKFPISRPNLTFSTLTVSNMSPEDSSIYLCSVLRGLSEAFFGQGTRLTVV.

The rearrangement uses TRBV2 and TRBJ1-4; 7 bases map to TRBD1. Trimming removed 6 bases from V and 4 bases from J; junction bases left unmatched: 11. CDR3 length: 16 amino acids. Per the germline V gene, CDR1 is SNHLY and CDR2 is FYNNEI. CDR3 DNA: TGTGCCAGCAGCAAGGACAGGTTGGGGGTTAATGAAAAACTGTTTTTT. Its translation: CASSKDRLGVNEKLFF.

The CDR3 DNA follows: TGCAGCGTGGGGGCCGAGAATTCACCCCTCCACTTT. Protein: CSVGAENSPLHF. This chain connects TRBV29-1 to TRBJ1-6; possible D gene TRBD1, 6 bases. The CDR3 has 12 residues. Germline V gene data show CDR1 as SQVTM and CDR2 as ANQGSEA. Trimming cost V 6 bases and J 7 bases, with 10 bases left between them.

With regard to this clone: Other DNA sequences in this specimen translate into the identical CDR3. The chain is built from TRBV28 and TRBJ1-4, with D perhaps matching TRBD1 (6 bases). This CDR3 is built from 14 residues. Germline-derived CDR1 and CDR2 are MDHEN and SYDVKM. Trimming removed 4 bases at V and 8 bases at J, with 14 bases between. As DNA, the CDR3 is TGTGCCAGCAGTTCGACAGGCTTCGGGGAAAAACTGTTTTTT. Protein product: CASSSTGFGEKLFF.

The gene calls are TRBV5-4 and TRBJ1-1; D is uncertain. The CDR3 covers 15 residues. Trimming took 0 bases from V and 4 from J, leaving 13 bases between them. CDR1 is SGHNT, CDR2 YYREEE, per germline (reference sequence). CDR3 nucleotides: TGTGCCAGCAGCTTGGCCAAAGGAGGTAGCACTGAAGCTTTCTTT. This gives the protein CASSLAKGGSTEAFF.

J is TRBJ2-5 and V is TRBV7-2, with D tentatively TRBD2 (6 bases). This CDR3 contains 13 residues. CDR1 SGHTA and CDR2 FQGNSA come from the germline V gene. The V and J ends lost 1 base and 7 bases respectively, with 10 bases between them. CDR3 sequence: CASSLERGGTQYF. CDR3 DNA sequence: TGTGCCAGCAGCTTAGAACGGGGAGGGACCCAGTACTTC. Full variable domain (remainder filled in from reference TRBV7-2 and TRBJ2-5): GAGVSQSPSNKVTEKGKDVELRCDPISGHTALYWYRQSLGQGLEFLIYFQGNSAPDKSGLPSDRFSAERTGGSVSTLTIQRTQQEDSAVYLCASSLERGGTQYFGPGTRLLVL.

This chain links TRBV9 with TRBJ1-2; tentative D call: TRBD1 (5 bases). Germline lookup yields CDR1 SGDLS and CDR2 YYNGEE. V lost 0 bases, J lost 4 bases, and 16 bases lay in between. CDR3 size: 16 residues. This chain's CDR3 is CASSVAGDSPLYGYTF. CDR3 nucleotide sequence: TGTGCCAGCAGCGTAGCCGGGGACTCCCCTCTCTATGGCTACACCTTC. Together with reference TRBV9 and TRBJ1-2, the CDR3 gives the full variable domain: DSGVTQTPKHLITATGQRVTLRCSPRSGDLSVYWYQQSLDQGLQFLIQYYNGEERAKGNILERFSAQQFPDLHSELNLSSLELGDSALYFCASSVAGDSPLYGYTFGSGTRLTVV.

This clone was picked up a small number of times. The J gene is TRBJ1-1, the V gene TRBV19, with D perhaps TRBD1 (6 bases). Trimming removed 3 bases from V and 2 bases from J, with 10 bases in between. This CDR3 contains 14 residues. Germline CDR1 reads LNHDA; CDR2 reads SQIVND (reference sequence). CDR3 DNA sequence: TGTGCCAGTAGTATGTCGGGACAAAACACTGAAGCTTTCTTT. This encodes CASSMSGQNTEAFF.

This clone was recorded a few times. This chain joins TRBV4-2 and TRBJ2-7, with TRBD1 matching 11 bases. V trimming: 0 bases; J trimming: 3 bases; junction bases outside the gene matches: 4. Germline V CDR1 and CDR2: LGHNA, YNFKEQ. The CDR3 has 16 residues. In nucleotides, the CDR3 is TGTGCCAGCAGCCAAGAGACCGGGACAGGGGGCTACGAGCAGTACTTC. Translating it yields CASSQETGTGGYEQYF.

V is TRBV5-5 and J is TRBJ1-4; D remains ambiguous. The CDR3 length is 15 residues. The germline V gene has CDR1 SGHKS and CDR2 YYEKEE (reference sequence). Trimming took 5 bases from V and 8 from J, leaving 19 bases between them. The CDR3: CASRQLAVNAEKLFF. The CDR3 bases are TGTGCCAGCAGACAACTAGCAGTTAACGCCGAAAAACTGTTTTTT. The variable domain in full, completed from reference TRBV5-5 and TRBJ1-4, reads DAGVTQSPTHLIKTRGQQVTLRCSPISGHKSVSWYQQVLGQGPQFIFQYYEKEERGRGNFPDRFSARQFPNYSSELNVNALLLGDSALYLCASRQLAVNAEKLFFGSGTQLSVL.

The chain uses TRBV7-9 and TRBJ2-1; weak D call: TRBD2 (5 bases). The ends were cut back, 7 bases at V and 5 bases at J, with 12 bases in the middle. The germline gives CDR1 SEHNR, CDR2 FQNEAQ (reference sequence). The CDR3 loop spans 13 amino acids. The CDR3 nucleotides are TGTGCCAGCACTAAAAGCGGAGACAATGAGCAGTTCTTC. Its translation: CASTKSGDNEQFF.

The J gene is TRBJ2-3, the V gene TRBV19, with 16 bases identical to TRBD2. This CDR3 spans 18 amino acids. V lost 3 bases, J lost 0 bases, and 3 bases stayed unmatched. The germline V gene has CDR1 LNHDA and CDR2 SQIVND (reference sequence). The CDR3 protein is CASSMGLAGGPSTDTQYF. The CDR3 nucleotides are TGTGCCAGTAGTATGGGACTAGCGGGGGGGCCTAGCACAGATACGCAGTATTTT.

The rearrangement joins TRBV6-5 to TRBJ2-5; TRBD2 matches 16 bases. CDR3 size: 15 residues. Trimming at V came to 6 bases and at J to 9 bases, leaving 7 bases not matched to a gene. Germline CDR1 is MNHEY and CDR2 is SVGAGI. The CDR3 nucleotides are TGTGCCAGCAGACTTGGGACTAGCGGGGGGGCTCCCCAGTACTTC. Translating it yields CASRLGTSGGAPQYF.

This rearrangement joins TRBV7-2 to TRBJ2-5, with TRBD1 matching over 7 bases. The trim removed 4 bases at V and 0 bases at J, leaving 2 bases unmatched. The germline CDR1 and CDR2 sequences are SGHTA and FQGNSA. The CDR3 sequence is 14 residues long. As DNA, the CDR3 is TGTGCCAGCAGCTCGACAGGGAACCAAGAGACCCAGTACTTC. It encodes CASSSTGNQETQYF.

V gene TRBV4-1 combines with J gene TRBJ1-1; 8 bases fit TRBD1. Unmatched junction bases numbered 4, after V lost 5 bases and J lost 8 bases. Germline loops: CDR1 MGHRA, CDR2 YSYEKL. CDR3 length: 12 amino acids. CDR3 residues: CASSKYRGEAFF. The CDR3 DNA reads TGCGCCAGCAGCAAATACAGGGGGGAAGCTTTCTTT.

V and J are TRBV5-6 and TRBJ2-7, with TRBD2 identical over 7 bases. The CDR3 sequence is 12 residues long. Germline CDR1 SGHDT, CDR2 YYEEEE. V lost 4 bases to trimming and J lost 3 bases; unmatched junction nucleotides: 1. CDR3 nucleotides: TGTGCCAGCAGCCCGGGGGGCTACGAGCAGTACTTC. This sequence encodes CASSPGGYEQYF.

The rearrangement links TRBV4-1 to TRBJ2-1; 10 bases align to TRBD2. CDR3 length: 16 amino acids. The germline V gene encodes CDR1 MGHRA and CDR2 YSYEKL. V trimming: 0 bases; J trimming: 6 bases; junction bases outside the gene matches: 5. The CDR3 loop reads CASSQEGLAVFNEQFF. CDR3 coding DNA: TGCGCCAGCAGCCAAGAAGGACTAGCGGTCTTCAATGAGCAGTTCTTC.